The 16 T cell receptor beta chains given below trace back to one sample, sequenced in a study of T cells after yellow fever vaccination. Each CDR3 protein gets one entry after TCRdb re-called the 5' RACE reads with MiXCR. The data contain 510,000 or so distinct CDR3 sequences, over 15% of them singletons. Specimen: PBMCs, collected 15 days after the yellow fever booster vaccination. The receptor set was obtained from a man aged 25-40 years who received the YFV17D yellow fever vaccine.

This clonotype showed up just a few times. V usage is TRBV6-2 or TRBV6-3 and J usage is TRBJ2-7; 16 bases map to TRBD2. The CDR3 totals 16 residues. Germline V gene sequence: CDR1 MNHEY, CDR2 SVGEGT. V shed 5 bases, J shed 5 bases, and the junction held 6 bases outside the gene matches. The CDR3: CASSDGTSGRADEQYF. In DNA, the CDR3 is TGTGCCAGCAGTGATGGGACTAGCGGGAGGGCCGACGAGCAGTACTTC.

The chain recombines TRBV28 with TRBJ2-7; D might be TRBD2 (5 bases). From germline, CDR1 is MDHEN and CDR2 SYDVKM. This CDR3 has 14 amino acids. Trimming left V 8 bases short and J 5 bases short, with 19 bases between. This chain's CDR3 is CASVLSGVSDEQYF. The CDR3 region has the DNA TGTGCCAGCGTACTATCCGGGGTTAGCGACGAGCAGTACTTC. The full variable domain, rest sourced from reference TRBV28 and TRBJ2-7, is DVKVTQSSRYLVKRTGEKVFLECVQDMDHENMFWYRQDPGLGLRLIYFSYDVKMKEKGDIPEGYSVSREKKERFSLILESASTNQTSMYLCASVLSGVSDEQYFGPGTRLTVT.

This clonotype was found a few times. This sequence joins TRBV18 and TRBJ2-1; 10 bases are a match to TRBD2. Germline V gene data show CDR1 as KGHSH and CDR2 as LQKENI. The CDR3 has 16 residues. The ends lost 0 bases at V and 7 bases at J; junction bases unmatched: 6. CDR3 residues: CASSPPNQREGNEQFF. DNA of the CDR3: TGTGCCAGCTCACCACCCAACCAGCGGGAGGGGAATGAGCAGTTCTTC. The full variable domain, completed using reference TRBV18 and TRBJ2-1, is NAGVMQNPRHLVRRRGQEARLRCSPMKGHSHVYWYRQLPEEGLKFMVYLQKENIIDESGMPKERFSAEFPKEGPSILRIQQVVRGDSAAYFCASSPPNQREGNEQFFGPGTRLTVL.

The table lists this clonotype with a few counts. The chain carries TRBV20-1 and TRBJ2-5; D call uncertain. The CDR3 has 12 amino acids. Trimming cost V 2 bases and J 4 bases, with 8 bases left between them. CDR1 and CDR2 from the germline V gene are DFQATT and SNEGSKA (reference sequence). The CDR3 bases are TGCAGTGCTAGATGGCTGGCAGAGACCCAGTACTTC. Its protein product is CSARWLAETQYF.

The V and J genes are TRBV15 and TRBJ2-1, with D perhaps TRBD1 (5 bases). Trimming took off 0 bases at V and 9 bases at J, with 12 bases between the two ends. The CDR3 spans 14 residues. Looked up from germline, CDR1 is LNHNV and CDR2 is YYDKDF (reference sequence). The chain's CDR3 is CATSRDGAVTEQFF. The CDR3 bases are TGTGCCACCAGCAGAGATGGGGCAGTCACTGAGCAGTTCTTC. The variable domain in full, with the rest retrieved from reference TRBV15 and TRBJ2-1, is DAMVIQNPRYQVTQFGKPVTLSCSQTLNHNVMYWYQQKSSQAPKLLFHYYDKDFNNEADTPDNFQSRRPNTSFCFLDIRSPGLGDTAMYLCATSRDGAVTEQFFGPGTRLTVL.

This clonotype has just a few counts. The chain combines TRBV7-2 with TRBJ2-5; a possible D gene is TRBD1 (6 bases). Germline assignment: CDR1 SGHTA and CDR2 FQGNSA. Trimming stripped 5 bases from V and 3 bases from J, with 7 bases between. The CDR3 runs to 12 residues. The chain's CDR3 is CASSTGKETQYF. The CDR3 region has the DNA TGTGCCAGCAGCACAGGGAAAGAGACCCAGTACTTC.

J is TRBJ2-7 and V is TRBV6-1; the D gene could be TRBD1 or TRBD2 (5 bases each). V shed 5 bases and J shed 1 base, with 12 bases lying between them. The germline V gene has CDR1 MNHNS and CDR2 SASEGT. This CDR3 spans 14 amino acids. The CDR3 region has the DNA TGTGCCAGCAGTCCAGGGACCAAGTCCTACGAGCAGTACTTC. This codes for CASSPGTKSYEQYF.

This clonotype was counted only a few times. This chain uses TRBV20-1 with TRBJ2-7; 9 bases match TRBD1. The CDR3 extends over 15 amino acids. From germline, CDR1 is DFQATT and CDR2 SNEGSKA (reference sequence). V lost 3 bases, J lost 6 bases, and 12 bases stayed unmatched. The DNA for the CDR3 is TGCAGTGCTAGCTCGACCGGGACAGGGATCGGCGAGCAGTACTTC. Its translation: CSASSTGTGIGEQYF.

V is TRBV20-1 and J is TRBJ2-7, with 9 bases identical to TRBD2. Germline CDR1 is DFQATT and CDR2 is SNEGSKA (reference sequence). The CDR3 is made up of 13 amino acids. The V gene end was trimmed by 6 bases and the J gene end by 2 bases; junction bases not matched to a gene: 5. The CDR3 spells CSARLAATYEQYF. The CDR3 nucleotides read TGCAGTGCGCGACTAGCGGCCACCTACGAGCAGTACTTC.

The V call is TRBV20-1, the J call TRBJ2-2, with unresolved D. The CDR3 has 12 amino acids. From germline, CDR1 is DFQATT and CDR2 SNEGSKA (reference sequence). V gave up 0 bases and J gave up 4 bases, with 3 bases separating them. The CDR3 bases are TGCAGTGCTAGAGAGGGCACCGGGGAGCTGTTTTTT. Amino acids: CSAREGTGELFF.

This clonotype showed up just a few times. V and J are TRBV28 and TRBJ2-5, with D perhaps TRBD2 (7 bases). V was trimmed by 7 bases and J by 4 bases, leaving 19 bases between them. CDR1 and CDR2 from the germline V gene are MDHEN and SYDVKM. The CDR3 spans 15 residues. The CDR3 sequence is CASTDPRGLGETQYF. The DNA for the CDR3 is TGTGCCAGCACCGACCCGCGGGGGCTGGGAGAGACCCAGTACTTC. Together with reference TRBV28 and TRBJ2-5, the CDR3 gives the full variable domain: DVKVTQSSRYLVKRTGEKVFLECVQDMDHENMFWYRQDPGLGLRLIYFSYDVKMKEKGDIPEGYSVSREKKERFSLILESASTNQTSMYLCASTDPRGLGETQYFGPGTRLLVL.

This chain links TRBV3-1 with TRBJ2-6; no reliable D call. Deletions cut 3 bases from V and 3 bases from J, with 9 bases between. Germline V CDR1 and CDR2: LGHDT, YNNKEL (reference sequence). CDR3 length equals 15 residues. As DNA, the CDR3 is TGTGCCAGCAGCCACATAGGTAGTGGGGCCAACGTCCTGACTTTC. Translating it yields CASSHIGSGANVLTF.

V usage is TRBV10-3 and J usage is TRBJ2-7, with D possibly being TRBD2 (7 bases). The CDR3 is 15 residues long. Trimming left V 6 bases short and J 2 bases short, with 17 bases between. Germline V CDR1 and CDR2: ENHRY, SYGVKD. The CDR3 DNA sequence: TGTGCCATCAGCAATGGAGGGGGGGGGACCTACGAGCAGTACTTC. Translating gives CAISNGGGGTYEQYF.

This clonotype was counted a few times. V gene TRBV6-5 combines with J gene TRBJ2-7; unclear D gene. CDR1 is MNHEY, CDR2 SVGAGI, per germline. CDR3 size: 14 residues. The germline V and J ends were trimmed by 2 bases and 1 base, with 9 bases remaining between them. CDR3 nucleotide sequence: TGTGCCAGCAGTTACACCCGGACGTCCTACGAGCAGTACTTC. The encoded protein is CASSYTRTSYEQYF.

The gene calls are TRBV4-3 and TRBJ2-4; D unclear. The length of the CDR3 is 16 residues. The ends were cut back, 1 base at V and 0 bases at J, with 10 bases in the middle. The germline CDR1 and CDR2 sequences are LGHNA and YSLEER. The CDR3 DNA reads TGCGCCAGCAGCCAAGGCTTCCAGATAGCCAAAAACATTCAGTACTTC. This gives the protein CASSQGFQIAKNIQYF.

This clonotype was counted between two and nine times. V usage is TRBV12-3 or TRBV12-4 and J usage is TRBJ2-1; D is undetermined. Trimming pared 3 bases from V and 0 bases from J, leaving 9 bases between. There are 15 residues in the CDR3. CDR3 loop: CASSFSQSSYNEQFF. CDR3 bases: TGTGCCAGCAGTTTTTCTCAGAGCTCCTACAATGAGCAGTTCTTC.